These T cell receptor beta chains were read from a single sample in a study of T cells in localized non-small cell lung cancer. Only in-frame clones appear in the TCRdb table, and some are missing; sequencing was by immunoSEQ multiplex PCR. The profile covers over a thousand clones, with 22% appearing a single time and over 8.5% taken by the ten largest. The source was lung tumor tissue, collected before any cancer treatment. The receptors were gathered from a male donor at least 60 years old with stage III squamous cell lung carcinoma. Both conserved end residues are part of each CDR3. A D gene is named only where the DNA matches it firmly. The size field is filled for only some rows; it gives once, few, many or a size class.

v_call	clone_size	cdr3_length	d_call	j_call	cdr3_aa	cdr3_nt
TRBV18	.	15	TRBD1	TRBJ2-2	CASPTGGLNTGELFF	TGTGCCAGCCCGACAGGGGGCTTGAACACCGGGGAGCTGTTTTTT
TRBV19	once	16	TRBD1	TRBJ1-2	CASSIDGQGAAYGYTF	TGTGCCAGTAGTATAGATGGACAGGGAGCTGCCTATGGCTACACCTTC
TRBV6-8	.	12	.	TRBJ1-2	CASGGRPGGYTF	TGTGCCAGCGGGGGCAGACCAGGAGGCTACACCTTC
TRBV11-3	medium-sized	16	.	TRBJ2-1	CASSSGFPFSRGEQFF	TGTGCCAGCAGCTCGGGTTTCCCCTTTTCCAGGGGCGAGCAGTTCTTC
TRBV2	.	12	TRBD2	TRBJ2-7	CASTGGAYEQYF	TGTGCCAGCACGGGGGGGGCCTACGAGCAGTACTTC
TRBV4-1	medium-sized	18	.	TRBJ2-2	CASSQDSLTSVNTGELFF	TGCGCCAGCAGCCAAGATTCCCTAACTAGTGTAAACACCGGGGAGCTGTTTTTT
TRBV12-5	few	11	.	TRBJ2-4	CASRAKNIQYF	TGTGCCTCTAGAGCCAAAAACATTCAGTACTTC
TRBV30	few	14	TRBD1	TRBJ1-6	CAWSRQGGNSPLHF	TGTGCCTGGAGTCGACAGGGCGGGAATTCACCCCTCCACTTT
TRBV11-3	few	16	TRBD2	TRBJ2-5	CASSSGLAILQETQYF	TGTGCCAGCAGCTCGGGACTAGCGATACTTCAAGAGACCCAGTACTTC
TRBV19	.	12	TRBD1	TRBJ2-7	CASGTDSREQYF	TGTGCCAGTGGGACAGATTCCCGAGAGCAGTACTTC
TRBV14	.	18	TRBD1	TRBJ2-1	CASSQDAGDRVHYNEQFF	TGTGCCAGCAGCCAAGATGCAGGGGACAGGGTTCACTACAATGAGCAGTTCTTC
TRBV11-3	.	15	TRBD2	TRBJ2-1	CASSLTATSGRSQFF	TGTGCCAGCAGCTTGACAGCGACTAGCGGGAGATCACAGTTCTTC
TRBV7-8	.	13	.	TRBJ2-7	CASSSGGGDEQYF	TGTGCCAGCAGTTCCGGAGGGGGGGACGAGCAGTACTTC
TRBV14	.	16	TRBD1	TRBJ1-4	CASSNQDRATNEKLFF	TGTGCCAGCAGCAATCAGGACAGGGCGACTAATGAAAAACTGTTTTTT
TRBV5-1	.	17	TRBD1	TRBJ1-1	CASSFHFSGTGASEAFF	TGCGCCAGCAGCTTCCACTTTTCCGGGACAGGGGCTTCAGAAGCTTTCTTT
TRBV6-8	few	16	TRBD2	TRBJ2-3	CAIKGGSSGVTDTQYF	TGTGCCATCAAAGGGGGGTCTAGCGGGGTCACAGATACGCAGTATTTT
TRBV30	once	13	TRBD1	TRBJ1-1	CAFQGAPVTEAFF	TGTGCCTTCCAGGGGGCGCCGGTCACTGAAGCTTTCTTT
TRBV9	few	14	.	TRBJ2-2	CASSVALLAGELFF	TGTGCCAGCAGCGTAGCTCTCCTAGCTGGGGAGCTGTTTTTT
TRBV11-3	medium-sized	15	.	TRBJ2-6	CASSLGNSGANVLTF	TGTGCCAGCAGCTTGGGAAACTCTGGGGCCAACGTCCTGACTTTC
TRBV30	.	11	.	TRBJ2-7	CAWSPGYEQYF	TGTGCCTGGAGTCCAGGGTACGAGCAGTACTTC
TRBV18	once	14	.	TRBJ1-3	CASSPDISGNTIYF	TGTGCCAGCTCACCTGATATCTCTGGAAACACCATATATTTT
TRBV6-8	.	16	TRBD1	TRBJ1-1	CASSYSGGQVNTEAFF	TGTGCCAGCAGTTACTCCGGGGGACAGGTGAACACTGAAGCTTTCTTT
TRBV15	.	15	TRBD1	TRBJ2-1	CATSKGQGEYNEQFF	TGTGCCACCAGCAAGGGACAGGGGGAGTACAATGAGCAGTTCTTC
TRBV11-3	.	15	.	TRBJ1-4	CASSLIPGRGEKLFF	TGTGCCAGCAGCTTGATCCCAGGGAGGGGTGAAAAACTGTTTTTT
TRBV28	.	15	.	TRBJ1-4	CASSLPRATNEKLFF	TGTGCCAGCAGTCTCCCCAGGGCAACTAATGAAAAACTGTTTTTT
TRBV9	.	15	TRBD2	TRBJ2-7	CASSVDSGETYEQYF	TGTGCCAGCAGCGTAGACAGCGGGGAGACCTACGAGCAGTACTTC
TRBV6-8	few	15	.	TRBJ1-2	CATGIGAGVPYGYTF	TGTGCCACAGGAATTGGGGCAGGAGTCCCCTATGGCTACACCTTC
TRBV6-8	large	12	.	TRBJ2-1	CASSYEGNEQFF	TGTGCCAGCAGTTACGAGGGAAATGAGCAGTTCTTC
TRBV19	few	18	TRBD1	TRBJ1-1	CASTSRGQWTDHNTEAFF	TGTGCCAGTACTTCGAGGGGGCAATGGACAGACCATAACACTGAAGCTTTCTTT
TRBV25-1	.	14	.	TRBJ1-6	CASRAQGRLSPLHF	TGTGCCAGCAGGGCACAGGGTCGGCTTTCACCCCTCCACTTT
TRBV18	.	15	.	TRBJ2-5	CASSPPNVVQETQYF	TGTGCCAGCTCACCACCGAATGTAGTACAAGAGACCCAGTACTTC
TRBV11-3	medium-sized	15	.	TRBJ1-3	CASSPGSEGGNTIYF	TGTGCCAGCAGCCCAGGGTCGGAGGGGGGAAACACCATATATTTT
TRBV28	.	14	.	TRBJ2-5	CASSSSGTRETQYF	TGTGCCAGCAGTTCATCCGGGACCAGGGAGACCCAGTACTTC
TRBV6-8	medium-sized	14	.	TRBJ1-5	CASRRAGGGQPQHF	TGTGCCAGCAGACGAGCGGGAGGCGGACAGCCCCAGCATTTT
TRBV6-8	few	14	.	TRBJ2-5	CASRPLAMEETQYF	TGTGCCAGCAGGCCTCTAGCGATGGAAGAGACCCAGTACTTC